This entry concerns a single TCR beta chain. Antigen: not known. Original methodology: There were no quality scores in the junction-only immunoSEQ sequences, so filtering differed. Sequencing was performed with immunoSEQ multiplex PCR; in TCRdb, only in-frame clones are kept and a portion is missing. That table supplies the V and J calls and clone size; D and trimming were determined from the DNA. The sample lists 2 million to 2.5 million clones, 90% to 96% occurring once. This sample was included in a study of shared clonotypes between healthy human individuals. Study results and limitations: As a rule, naive subsets had a larger estimated richness than memory subsets. Few donors limited the genetic and exposure-history diversity represented. Only blood samples were collected, and tissue repertoires likely differ.

What was sequenced was naive CD4+ T cells sorted from blood. Described subset: CD45RA+ positively selected. This TCR was sampled from a man between 18 and 29 years old in good health.

CDR3 protein: CASSVGGRDPSTDTQYF. In DNA form, the CDR3 reads TGTGCCAGCAGCGTCGGGGGACGGGACCCTAGCACAGATACGCAGTATTTT. The chain has TRBV4-2 and TRBJ2-3; tentative D call: TRBD2 (6 bases). Germline loops: CDR1 LGHNA, CDR2 YNFKEQ. The CDR3 length is 17 residues. The V gene lost 5 bases and the J gene lost 0 bases, with 18 bases spanning the gap.